The present T cell receptor (beta chain) was sequenced within a study of blood T cell repertoires in COVID-19. Overall study: COVID-19 samples collected from the United States, Italy and Spain covered acute and convalescent phases.

The table lists this clone with a few counts. The study recruited people aged roughly 18 to 100 years across about two dozen US areas. Participants classified as exposed had met a COVID-19 case within 2 weeks before study entry. Produced via immunoSEQ multiplex PCR; TCRdb's table is partial and in-frame only. In the table there are 300,000 to 450,000 clones, roughly 86% of which are singletons. Germline V lookup: CDR1 LNHDA, CDR2 SQIVND (reference sequence). V was clipped by 3 bases and J by 12 bases, with 23 bases between them. This CDR3 is built from 15 residues. Sequenced: PBMCs or T cells enriched from blood (not recorded which). The receptor was isolated from a woman in her 30s who had been exposed to COVID-19. V usage is TRBV19 and J usage is TRBJ1-2, with D maybe TRBD1 (6 bases). The CDR3 bases are TGTGCCAGTAGTATTGGGTCCCTCGGGGGGCCTGAAGACACCTTC. As protein: CASSIGSLGGPEDTF.